The rows below give T cell receptor beta chains drawn from one sample of a study of blood T cell repertoires in COVID-19. Generated by immunoSEQ multiplex PCR, the TCRdb table keeps only in-frame clones and is missing some. The data show 250,000 or so clones, around 87% seen once. The sample consisted of peripheral blood. The receptors stem from a woman between 65 and 79 years old with active or convalescent COVID-19. Both conserved end residues are part of each CDR3. The D gene is left open where the match is weak. Size is omitted from some rows. Given values are once, few, many or a class for expanded clones.

v_call	j_call	clone_size	d_call	cdr3_nt	cdr3_aa
TRBV6-5	TRBJ2-7	few	.	TGTGCCAGCAGGGGGGCTACCGAGCAGTACTTC	CASRGATEQYF
TRBV6-2/TRBV6-3	TRBJ2-5	.	TRBD2	TGTGCCAGCAGTTCCCCCGGGAGGTGGGAGACCCAGTACTTC	CASSSPGRWETQYF
TRBV29-1	TRBJ1-1	.	.	TGCAGCGTTAATCAGGGGTACATGAACACTGAAGCTTTCTTT	CSVNQGYMNTEAFF
TRBV5-4	TRBJ1-5	few	TRBD1	TGTGCCAGCAGCTTGGGGACAGGGAGGAATCAGCCCCAGCATTTT	CASSLGTGRNQPQHF
TRBV14	TRBJ2-5	.	.	TGTGCCAGCACCCGCCAAGGGGGAGATGAGACGGGTCCAGAGACCCAGTACTTC	CASTRQGGDETGPETQYF
TRBV5-5	TRBJ1-4	.	TRBD1	TGTGCCAGCAGCACCCCGGGACAGTCTAATGAAAAACTGTTTTTT	CASSTPGQSNEKLFF
TRBV6-2/TRBV6-3	TRBJ1-5	.	TRBD1	TGTGCCAGCAGCTCGACAGGGGTTGGCAATCAGCCCCAGCATTTT	CASSSTGVGNQPQHF
TRBV19	TRBJ1-1	.	TRBD1	TGTGCCAGTAGTATCATTTTTGACAGGGGTGGATATGAAGCTTTCTTT	CASSIIFDRGGYEAFF
TRBV4-3	TRBJ1-2	.	.	TGCGCCAGCAGCCAAGATATGGACAGCGGCTATGGCTACACCTTC	CASSQDMDSGYGYTF
TRBV6-5	TRBJ1-4	.	.	TGTGCCAGCGGCCGGGGGGTAGGTGAAAAACTGTTTTTT	CASGRGVGEKLFF
TRBV29-1	TRBJ1-2	.	.	TGCAGCGTCACGGACGGGGGAAGGGGCTACACCTTC	CSVTDGGRGYTF
TRBV6-5	TRBJ1-2	.	TRBD1	TGTGCCAGCAGTTCAGGACAGGTCTTTAAGTACTATGGCTACACCTTC	CASSSGQVFKYYGYTF
TRBV10-3	TRBJ2-5	once	.	TGTGCCATCAGTGAGTTAGCAGGGGGCGGGAGAGAGACCCAGTACTTC	CAISELAGGGRETQYF
TRBV27	TRBJ1-2	.	.	TGTGCCAGCAGCTTACGGGCGGACACGTATGGCTACACCTTC	CASSLRADTYGYTF
TRBV19	TRBJ1-5	.	.	TGTGCCAGTAGTATTGCCGGTCAGCCCCAGCATTTT	CASSIAGQPQHF
TRBV11-2	TRBJ1-2	.	TRBD1	TGTGCCAGCAGCGCGCAGGGGGCGGATGGCTACACCTTC	CASSAQGADGYTF
TRBV18	TRBJ1-3	.	TRBD1	TGTGCCAGCTCACCTCGACAGGGAGACTCTGGAAACACCATATATTTT	CASSPRQGDSGNTIYF
TRBV6-2/TRBV6-3	TRBJ1-1	.	.	TGTGCCAGCAGTTTCGTTGACAACCTTTTCACTGAAGCTTTCTTT	CASSFVDNLFTEAFF
TRBV5-6	TRBJ2-1	.	TRBD1	TGTGCCAGCAGCTTGAGTGGACAGGGTCTCGATGAGCAGTTCTTC	CASSLSGQGLDEQFF
TRBV9	TRBJ2-7	.	TRBD1	TGTGCCAGCAGCGTAGGGGACAGAGGCTACGAGCAGTACTTC	CASSVGDRGYEQYF
TRBV25-1	TRBJ1-2	.	TRBD1	TGTGCTACACGAGGAAGCAGGGGGATTCACTATGGCTACACCTTC	CATRGSRGIHYGYTF
TRBV5-1	TRBJ1-1	.	.	TGCGCCAGCAGTATGAACACTGAAGCTTTCTTT	CASSMNTEAFF
TRBV18	TRBJ1-2	.	.	TGTGCCAGCTCACCACGGGAGGCGCTTAATGGCTACACCTTC	CASSPREALNGYTF
TRBV11-2	TRBJ1-5	.	TRBD1	TGTGCCAGCAGTCGCGGGACAGGGGAAGTTAGCAATCAGCCCCAGCATTTT	CASSRGTGEVSNQPQHF
TRBV28	TRBJ1-6	.	.	TGTGCCAGCAGAGATACACAGAATTCACCCCTCCACTTT	CASRDTQNSPLHF
TRBV7-9	TRBJ1-2	.	.	TGTGCCAGCAGCTTAAGTATGCCGGTTTACTACACCTTC	CASSLSMPVYYTF
TRBV19	TRBJ1-4	.	.	TGTGCCAGTAGTACCCCAGGGATTAATGAAAAACTGTTTTTT	CASSTPGINEKLFF
TRBV6-6	TRBJ1-5	.	.	TGTGCCAGCAGTACCCTCCCAGATAGCAATCAGCCCCAGCATTTT	CASSTLPDSNQPQHF
TRBV3-1/TRBV3-2	TRBJ2-5	.	TRBD2	TGTGCCAGCAGCCATCCTAGCGGGGGGGCGCGGGAGACCCAGTACTTC	CASSHPSGGARETQYF
TRBV9	TRBJ2-2	.	.	TGTGCCAGCAGCGGCAGGGTTACCGGGGAGCTGTTTTTT	CASSGRVTGELFF
TRBV14	TRBJ1-4	once	.	TGTGCCAGCAGCCAAGAGGGTTACTTCAGGGCTGAAAAACTGTTTTTT	CASSQEGYFRAEKLFF
TRBV12-3/TRBV12-4	TRBJ1-1	.	.	TGTGCCAGCAGTTTAGCTTGGACTCTAGCTTTCTTT	CASSLAWTLAFF
TRBV24-1	TRBJ2-7	.	TRBD1	TGTGCCACCAGTGATTCCGGGACAGGGGCTACTGGCGAGCAGTACTTC	CATSDSGTGATGEQYF
TRBV10-2	TRBJ2-1	.	TRBD2	TGCGCCAGCAGTCACGGGGGGGCCTACAATGAGCAGTTCTTC	CASSHGGAYNEQFF
TRBV2	TRBJ1-1	.	.	TGTGCCAGCAGTGAGCTGACTCCTGGGGAAGCTTTCTTT	CASSELTPGEAFF
TRBV27	TRBJ1-1	.	.	TGTGCCAGCAAATCCCCAGGGTCGGAGAGCACTGAAGCTTTCTTT	CASKSPGSESTEAFF
TRBV25-1	TRBJ1-2	.	TRBD1	TGTGCCAGCAGTCATACGGGGGACAGGGGGCTTGGCTACACCTTC	CASSHTGDRGLGYTF
TRBV27	TRBJ1-6	.	.	TGTGCCAGCAGCTCCCCTAATTCACCCCTCCACTTT	CASSSPNSPLHF
TRBV6-1	TRBJ2-1	.	.	TGTGCCAGCAGTGAAGACGATCCGGAGTTCTTC	CASSEDDPEFF
TRBV9	TRBJ2-7	.	TRBD1	TGTGCCAGCAGCGTAACTCCGGGACAGGGGGCTTACGAGCAGTACTTC	CASSVTPGQGAYEQYF
TRBV29-1	TRBJ1-2	.	TRBD1	TGCAGCGTTGAAACAGGGGGTCTTAACTATGGCTACACCTTC	CSVETGGLNYGYTF
TRBV6-4	TRBJ2-3	.	TRBD1	TGTGCCAGCAGTGACCCAGGGACAGGGTCAGATACGCAGTATTTT	CASSDPGTGSDTQYF
TRBV6-5	TRBJ1-3	.	.	TGTGCCAGCAGTCGCCGAGACACCATATATTTT	CASSRRDTIYF
TRBV5-8	TRBJ2-7	.	.	TGTGCCAGCAGCTCCGGTGACTCCTACGAGCAGTACTTC	CASSSGDSYEQYF
TRBV12-5	TRBJ2-7	.	TRBD1	TGTGCTAGTGGTTTGAAGACAGGGGGCGGATCCTACGAGCAGTACTTC	CASGLKTGGGSYEQYF
TRBV19	TRBJ1-5	.	.	TGTGCCAGTAGTCTTAGGGGTCAGCCCCAGCATTTT	CASSLRGQPQHF